Listed here are 29 T cell receptor beta chains from one sample, sequenced in a study of OX40 agonist ivuxolimab in advanced cancers. Data came from immunoSEQ multiplex PCR; TCRdb stores just in-frame clones and leaves some out. The sample contains about 99,000 clones, about 96% of which appear only once. The input for sequencing was CD4+ or CD8+ T cells sorted from blood, taken in a trial of the OX40 agonist ivuxolimab. These receptors were taken from an adult with an advanced solid tumor such as melanoma, head and neck, liver or kidney cancer.

This clone was found once. The chain uses TRBV11-2 and TRBJ2-7; 13 positions match TRBD2. V lost 4 bases and J lost 4; bases outside the gene matches: 4. The germline V gene has CDR1 SGHAT and CDR2 FQNNGV. The CDR3 spans 15 residues. The CDR3 loop reads CASSYTSGGEYEQYF. The CDR3 bases are TGTGCCAGCAGCTATACTAGCGGGGGGGAATACGAGCAGTACTTC.

To note about this clone: Other DNA sequences in the sample encode the same CDR3. The chain recombines TRBV9 with TRBJ1-1, with D possibly TRBD1 on 5 matching bases. The CDR3 extends over 14 amino acids. The V gene lost 0 bases and the J gene lost 5 bases, with 11 bases spanning the gap. Germline CDR1 SGDLS, CDR2 YYNGEE. The CDR3 DNA reads TGTGCCAGCAGCGTAGGAGGGGTCGGTACTGAAGCTTTCTTT. Its translation: CASSVGGVGTEAFF.

The V and J genes are TRBV6-1 and TRBJ2-2; the D gene could be TRBD1 or TRBD2 (5 bases each). Germline loops: CDR1 MNHNS, CDR2 SASEGT. The length of the CDR3 is 14 residues. V lost 8 bases and J 6 bases, leaving 16 bases between the germline ends. The CDR3 here is CASETGTHPGELFF. The DNA of the CDR3 is TGTGCCAGCGAAACCGGGACCCACCCCGGGGAGCTGTTTTTT.

V and J are TRBV6-5 and TRBJ2-1; D possibly uses TRBD1 or TRBD2 (5 bases each). The V end lost 6 bases, the J end lost 8 bases, and 20 bases lay between the germline ends. Germline lookup yields CDR1 MNHEY and CDR2 SVGAGI. The length of the CDR3 is 15 residues. CDR3 in amino acids: CASRHPGPSFDEQFF. In DNA form, the CDR3 reads TGTGCCAGCAGACACCCGGGACCGAGTTTTGATGAGCAGTTCTTC.

The CDR3 nucleotides are TGTGCCAGCAGCCCTTGGACAGGGGAAAGAACCGGGGAGCTGTTTTTT. This translates into CASSPWTGERTGELFF. The chain uses TRBV7-9 and TRBJ2-2; 9 nucleotides agree with TRBD1. The J segment lost 5 bases and the V segment lost 5 bases, leaving 9 bases of the junction unmatched. Germline V gene lookup returns CDR1 SEHNR and CDR2 FQNEAQ (reference sequence). CDR3 length: 16 amino acids.

The CDR3 here is CASSLSGGGTADTQYF. CDR3 DNA sequence: TGTGCCAGCAGTTTATCGGGGGGAGGTACCGCAGATACGCAGTATTTT. The chain combines TRBV27 with TRBJ2-3, with D maybe TRBD2 (6 bases). CDR1 is MNHEY, CDR2 SMNVEV, per germline (reference sequence). This CDR3 is built from 16 residues. Trimming removed 0 bases from V and 4 bases from J, with 14 bases in between.

The chain joins TRBV4-2 to TRBJ1-3; perhaps TRBD1 as D (5 bases). Trimming cost V 5 bases and J 1 base, with 15 bases left between them. The CDR3 runs to 16 residues. Germline lookup yields CDR1 LGHNA and CDR2 YNFKEQ. The CDR3 DNA reads as TGTGCCAGCAGCTTAGCGGCAGGGCCTTCTGGAAACACCATATATTTT. Residues: CASSLAAGPSGNTIYF.

V gene TRBV29-1 combines with J gene TRBJ2-2, with 8 bases matching TRBD1. From germline, CDR1 is SQVTM and CDR2 ANQGSEA. The junction had 11 bases not matched to a gene; V was cut back by 8 bases and J by 6 bases. CDR3 length: 14 residues. CDR3 sequence: CSYAGGSGPGELFF. The CDR3 DNA reads as TGCAGCTACGCAGGGGGCTCCGGGCCCGGGGAGCTGTTTTTT.

V usage is TRBV27 and J usage is TRBJ2-7, with a weak D call TRBD2 (5 bases). The CDR3 is 14 amino acids. The germline V and J ends were trimmed by 3 bases and 2 bases, with 11 bases remaining between them. Per germline, CDR1 MNHEY and CDR2 SMNVEV (reference sequence). The chain's CDR3 is CASSFSAGAYEQYF. CDR3 DNA: TGTGCCAGCAGTTTCTCCGCGGGCGCCTACGAGCAGTACTTC.

The V and J genes are TRBV7-9 and TRBJ1-1, with 11 bases matching TRBD1. This CDR3 comprises 15 residues. Trimming removed 1 base from V and 7 bases from J; junction bases left unmatched: 5. Germline V gene data show CDR1 as SEHNR and CDR2 as FQNEAQ (reference sequence). DNA of the CDR3: TGTGCCAGCAGCTTAGTGGGACAGGGGGGAATTGAAGCTTTCTTT. Protein sequence: CASSLVGQGGIEAFF.

The chain combines TRBV28 with TRBJ1-4; D unresolved. Per germline, CDR1 MDHEN and CDR2 SYDVKM. This CDR3 has 14 residues. Trimming removed 5 bases at V and 8 bases at J, with 15 bases between. The CDR3, as DNA: TGTGCCAGCAGTCCTAGGGAGATTGAGGAAAAACTGTTTTTT. It encodes CASSPREIEEKLFF.

Concerning this clone itself: Other DNA sequences in this specimen translate into the identical CDR3. V is TRBV19 and J is TRBJ1-1, with no clear D. Trimming took off 3 bases at V and 2 bases at J, with 7 bases between the two ends. CDR1 LNHDA and CDR2 SQIVND come from the germline V gene (reference sequence). This CDR3 is built from 13 residues. The CDR3 spells CASSIGPNTEAFF. In nucleotides, the CDR3 is TGTGCCAGTAGTATTGGCCCAAACACTGAAGCTTTCTTT.

The rearrangement joins TRBV7-8 to TRBJ2-3, with 9 positions matching TRBD1. The trim removed 4 bases at V and 0 bases at J, leaving 2 bases unmatched. Germline V gives CDR1 SGHVS, CDR2 FQNEAQ. The CDR3 has 15 amino acids. The CDR3 spells CASSWDRESTDTQYF. The CDR3 bases are TGTGCCAGCAGCTGGGACAGGGAGAGCACAGATACGCAGTATTTT.

The chain carries TRBV4-1 and TRBJ2-2; unclear D gene. The CDR3 extends over 14 amino acids. V lost 4 bases, J lost 4 bases, and 10 bases lay in between. Germline assignment: CDR1 MGHRA and CDR2 YSYEKL. The CDR3 bases are TGCGCCAGCAGCCTATCGGGCGGCACCGGGGAGCTGTTTTTT. Protein: CASSLSGGTGELFF.

The CDR3 nucleotides read TGTGCCAGCTCACCAGCGGGGACCGATGCAACTAATGAAAAACTGTTTTTT. It specifies CASSPAGTDATNEKLFF. V and J are TRBV18 and TRBJ1-4, with D tentatively TRBD1 (5 bases). Germline V CDR1 and CDR2: KGHSH, LQKENI. CDR3 length equals 17 residues. The germline V and J ends were trimmed by 2 bases and 0 bases, with 13 bases remaining between them.

The gene calls are TRBV19 and TRBJ2-2, with D hard to call. There are 16 residues in the CDR3. The V and J ends lost 3 bases and 2 bases respectively, with 13 bases between them. CDR1 and CDR2 from the germline V gene are LNHDA and SQIVND (reference sequence). The CDR3 loop reads CASSMGFGLNTGELFF. CDR3 sequence (DNA): TGTGCCAGTAGTATGGGGTTTGGGCTTAACACCGGGGAGCTGTTTTTT.

The chain uses TRBV29-1 and TRBJ2-3, with D maybe TRBD2 (5 bases). Between the trimmed V and J ends, which lost 0 bases and 4 bases, there was a span of 14 bases. Germline-derived CDR1 and CDR2 are SQVTM and ANQGSEA. The CDR3 length is 15 residues. This chain's CDR3 is CSVEDESGISDTQYF. CDR3 DNA sequence: TGCAGCGTTGAAGATGAATCGGGGATTTCAGATACGCAGTATTTT.

The gene calls are TRBV30 and TRBJ2-7; D uncertain. Germline lookup yields CDR1 GTSNPN and CDR2 SVGIG (reference sequence). This CDR3 spans 11 amino acids. Trimming took 0 bases from V and 6 from J, leaving 6 bases between them. This chain's CDR3 is CAWSVDGEQYF. DNA of the CDR3: TGTGCCTGGAGTGTTGACGGCGAGCAGTACTTC.

This chain links TRBV9 with TRBJ2-3; 12 bases match TRBD2. V was clipped by 4 bases and J by 4 bases; unmatched bases: 7. Germline V gives CDR1 SGDLS, CDR2 YYNGEE. CDR3 length equals 16 residues. This CDR3 reads CASSIPSGGAADTQYF. CDR3 DNA: TGTGCCAGCAGCATCCCTAGCGGGGGGGCCGCAGATACGCAGTATTTT.

CDR3 nucleotide sequence: TGTGCCAGCGACTCTAGCCCAAACAATGAGCAGTTCTTC. It translates to CASDSSPNNEQFF. V is TRBV9 and J is TRBJ2-1, with D maybe TRBD2 (5 bases). Looked up from germline, CDR1 is SGDLS and CDR2 is YYNGEE. The ends were cut back, 7 bases at V and 5 bases at J, with 13 bases in the middle. This CDR3 has 13 residues.

The chain combines TRBV9 with TRBJ2-7; 14 bases match TRBD2. The CDR3 spans 14 residues. V was pared by 3 bases and J by 7 bases, with 3 bases of the junction left unmatched. Germline V gene lookup returns CDR1 SGDLS and CDR2 YYNGEE. The CDR3 reads CASSEGLAGVEQYF. CDR3 sequence (DNA): TGTGCCAGCAGCGAGGGACTAGCGGGAGTGGAGCAGTACTTC.

The chain combines TRBV19 with TRBJ1-2, with 8 nucleotides matching TRBD1. V was clipped by 4 bases and J by 2 bases; unmatched bases: 0. This CDR3 contains 13 residues. The germline CDR1 and CDR2 sequences are LNHDA and SQIVND (reference sequence). CDR3 coding DNA: TGTGCCAGTAGTAGACAGGGGAACTATGGCTACACCTTC. Encoded protein: CASSRQGNYGYTF.

This chain joins TRBV4-1 and TRBJ2-5; unclear D gene. Germline V gene lookup returns CDR1 MGHRA and CDR2 YSYEKL. The germline V and J ends were trimmed by 0 bases and 4 bases, with 9 bases remaining between them. CDR3 size: 14 residues. CDR3 nucleotide sequence: TGCGCCAGCAGCCAAGATGGCTTTGGAGAGACCCAGTACTTC. As protein: CASSQDGFGETQYF.

The rearrangement links TRBV15 to TRBJ1-2; no clear D gene. There are 14 residues in the CDR3. V was cut by 0 bases and J by 0 bases, with 5 bases left in between. Per germline, CDR1 LNHNV and CDR2 YYDKDF (reference sequence). CDR3 DNA sequence: TGTGCCACCAGCAGAGACAGATCTAACTATGGCTACACCTTC. Protein sequence: CATSRDRSNYGYTF.

V and J are TRBV5-1 and TRBJ2-3; TRBD2 is a possible D gene (6 bases). The CDR3 totals 13 residues. Per the germline V gene, CDR1 is SGHRS and CDR2 is YFSETQ. V was trimmed by 5 bases and J by 2 bases, leaving 9 bases between them. CDR3 residues: CASRREDTDTQYF. In nucleotides, the CDR3 is TGCGCCAGCAGAAGGGAGGACACAGATACGCAGTATTTT.

The chain employs TRBV21-1 and TRBJ2-5. TRBV21-1 is termed a pseudogene. This CDR3 contains 10 residues. The CDR3, as DNA: TGTGCCAGCAGCAAAGGGACCCAGTACTTC. It codes for CASSKGTQYF.

This chain uses TRBV27 with TRBJ2-1, with D perhaps TRBD2 (5 bases). Per germline, CDR1 MNHEY and CDR2 SMNVEV (reference sequence). The V and J ends lost 9 bases and 4 bases respectively, with 13 bases between them. This CDR3 has 13 residues. CDR3 protein: CARRVYSYNEQFF. DNA for the CDR3: TGTGCCAGGAGGGTCTACTCGTACAATGAGCAGTTCTTC.

The CDR3 DNA is TGTGCCAGCAGTGAAACAGGGGGCGACTATAATTCACCCCTCCACTTT. Translation: CASSETGGDYNSPLHF. The V call is TRBV27, the J call TRBJ1-6, with 9 bases aligning to TRBD1. The CDR3 runs 16 residues. The V gene's germline CDR1 is MNHEY and CDR2 SMNVEV (reference sequence). V lost 5 bases and J lost 3; bases outside the gene matches: 5.

This chain joins TRBV4-1 and TRBJ2-1; 9 nucleotides match TRBD2. This CDR3 has 17 residues. The germline V gene encodes CDR1 MGHRA and CDR2 YSYEKL. V gave up 3 bases and J gave up 6 bases; unmatched junction bases: 12. This chain's CDR3 is CASSHPLGAGGTNEQFF. DNA for the CDR3: TGCGCCAGCAGCCACCCACTAGGAGCGGGAGGAACCAATGAGCAGTTCTTC.